This T cell receptor (beta chain) appears in the sequencing data of a study of T cell responses to AZD1222 COVID-19 vaccine. Data came from immunoSEQ multiplex PCR; TCRdb stores just in-frame clones and leaves some out. The sample carries approximately 190,000 clones, roughly 92% recorded once. J was trimmed by 3 bases and V by 5 bases; bases with no gene match: 7. In germline, CDR1 is SGHDN, CDR2 FVKESK. The CDR3 spans 15 residues. Regarding this clone: The antigen is unknown.

The study, taken as a whole, reports: Vaccination with two AZD1222 doses was followed by a rise in Spike-specific TCR breadth and depth. Repertoire sampling happened only post peak T cell response. Among the donors, most were white British and more were female, and clonal diversity was possibly underestimated.

This TCR was sampled from an adult in good health. The chain uses TRBV14 and TRBJ1-1; TRBD1 matches at 9 bases. This specimen was peripheral blood, taken on day 0 of AZD1222 vaccination. Here the CDR3 reads CASSWDRAAYTEAFF. The DNA of the CDR3 is TGTGCCAGCAGCTGGGACAGGGCGGCTTACACTGAAGCTTTCTTT.